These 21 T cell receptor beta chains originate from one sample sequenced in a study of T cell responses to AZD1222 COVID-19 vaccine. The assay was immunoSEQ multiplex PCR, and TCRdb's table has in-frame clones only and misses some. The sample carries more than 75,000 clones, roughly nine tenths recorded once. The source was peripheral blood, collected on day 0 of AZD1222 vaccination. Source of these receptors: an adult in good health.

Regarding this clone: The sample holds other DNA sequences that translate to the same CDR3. Written as DNA, the CDR3 is TGCGCCAGCAGCTTCCGGGGAGAAACTGAAGCTTTCTTT. Translating it yields CASSFRGETEAFF. This chain links TRBV5-1 with TRBJ1-1, with no clear D. The germline V gene encodes CDR1 SGHRS and CDR2 YFSETQ. V was shortened by 2 bases and J by 5 bases, with 10 bases between the two germline ends. The CDR3 spans 13 residues.

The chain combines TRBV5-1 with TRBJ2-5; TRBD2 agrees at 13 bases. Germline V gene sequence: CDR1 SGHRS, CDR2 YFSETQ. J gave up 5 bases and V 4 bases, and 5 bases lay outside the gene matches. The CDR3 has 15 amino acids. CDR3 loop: CASSRGTSGIETQYF. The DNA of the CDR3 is TGCGCCAGCAGCCGGGGGACTAGCGGGATTGAGACCCAGTACTTC.

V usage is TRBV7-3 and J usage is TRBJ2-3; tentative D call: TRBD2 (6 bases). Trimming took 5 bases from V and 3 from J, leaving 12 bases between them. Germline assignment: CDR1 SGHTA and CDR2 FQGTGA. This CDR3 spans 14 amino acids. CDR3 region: CASSPGGVTDTQYF. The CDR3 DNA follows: TGTGCCAGCAGCCCGGGCGGGGTTACAGATACGCAGTATTTT.

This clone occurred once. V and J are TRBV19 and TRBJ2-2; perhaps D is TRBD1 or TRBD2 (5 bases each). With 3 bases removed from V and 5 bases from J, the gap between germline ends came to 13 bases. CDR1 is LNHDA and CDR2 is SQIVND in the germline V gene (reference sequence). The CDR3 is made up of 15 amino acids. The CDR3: CASSIDEGRTGELFF. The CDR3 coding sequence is TGTGCCAGTAGTATTGACGAGGGGCGAACCGGGGAGCTGTTTTTT.

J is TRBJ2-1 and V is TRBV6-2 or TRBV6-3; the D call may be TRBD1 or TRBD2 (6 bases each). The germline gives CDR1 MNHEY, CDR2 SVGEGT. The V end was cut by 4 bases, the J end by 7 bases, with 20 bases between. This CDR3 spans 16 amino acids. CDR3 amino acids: CASSSVGGAGKNEQFF. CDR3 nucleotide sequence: TGTGCCAGCAGTTCAGTGGGGGGCGCGGGTAAGAATGAGCAGTTCTTC.

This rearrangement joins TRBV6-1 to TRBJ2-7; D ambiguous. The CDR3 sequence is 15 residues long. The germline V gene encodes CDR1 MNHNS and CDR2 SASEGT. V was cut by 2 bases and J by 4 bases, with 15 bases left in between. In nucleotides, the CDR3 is TGTGCCAGCAGTGAATCTTCGGCAGGACCGTACGAGCAGTACTTC. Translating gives CASSESSAGPYEQYF.

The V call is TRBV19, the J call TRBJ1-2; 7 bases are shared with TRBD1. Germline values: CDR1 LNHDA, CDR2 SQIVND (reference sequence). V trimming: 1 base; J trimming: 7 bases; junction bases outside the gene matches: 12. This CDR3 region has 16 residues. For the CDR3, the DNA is TGTGCCAGTAGTATAGTCGGGCGAGACAGGGTTCGTGGCTACACCTTC. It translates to CASSIVGRDRVRGYTF.

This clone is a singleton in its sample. The CDR3 reads CASSPKVWAWQPNQPQHF. In nucleotides, the CDR3 is TGTGCCAGTAGTCCTAAGGTCTGGGCTTGGCAGCCGAATCAGCCCCAGCATTTT. The chain carries TRBV19 and TRBJ1-5; D unclear. V was cut by 5 bases and J by 4 bases, with 24 bases left in between. This CDR3 has 18 amino acids. Germline V CDR1 and CDR2: LNHDA, SQIVND (reference sequence).

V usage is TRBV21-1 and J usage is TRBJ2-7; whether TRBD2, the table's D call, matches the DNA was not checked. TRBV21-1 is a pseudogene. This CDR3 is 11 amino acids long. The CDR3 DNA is TGTGCCAGCAGCAAGCGGAGGCAGCAGTACTTC. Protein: CASSKRRQQYF.

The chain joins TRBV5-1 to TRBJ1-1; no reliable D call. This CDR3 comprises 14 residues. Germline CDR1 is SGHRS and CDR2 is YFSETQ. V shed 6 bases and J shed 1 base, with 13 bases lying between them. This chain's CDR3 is CASTQSAENTEAFF. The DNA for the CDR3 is TGCGCCAGCACCCAGTCGGCGGAGAACACTGAAGCTTTCTTT.

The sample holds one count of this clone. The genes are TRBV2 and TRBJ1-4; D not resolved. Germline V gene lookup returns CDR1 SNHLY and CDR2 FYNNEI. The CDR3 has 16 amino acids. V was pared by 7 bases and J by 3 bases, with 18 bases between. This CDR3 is CASNRQNRIANEKLFF. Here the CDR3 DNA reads TGTGCCAGCAATAGGCAGAACCGCATTGCTAATGAAAAACTGTTTTTT.

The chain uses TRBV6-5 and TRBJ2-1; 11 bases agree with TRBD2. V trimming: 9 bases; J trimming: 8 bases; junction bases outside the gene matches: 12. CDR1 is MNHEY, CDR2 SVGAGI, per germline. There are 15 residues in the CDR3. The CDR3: CASSTSGRLHDEQFF. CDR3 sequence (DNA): TGTGCCAGTTCAACTAGCGGGAGACTCCATGATGAGCAGTTCTTC.

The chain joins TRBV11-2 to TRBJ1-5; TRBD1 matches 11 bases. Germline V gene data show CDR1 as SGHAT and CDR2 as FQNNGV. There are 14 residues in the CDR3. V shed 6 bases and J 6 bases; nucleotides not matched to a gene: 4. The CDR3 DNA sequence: TGTGCCAGCAGTTGGACAGGGGGCGGTCAGCCCCAGCATTTT. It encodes CASSWTGGGQPQHF.

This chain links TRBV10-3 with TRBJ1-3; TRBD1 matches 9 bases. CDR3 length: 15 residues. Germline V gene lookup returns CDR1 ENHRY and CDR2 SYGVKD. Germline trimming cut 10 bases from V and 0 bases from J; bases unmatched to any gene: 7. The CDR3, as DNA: TGTGCCACCCGGGACAGGGTTTTCTCTGGAAACACCATATATTTT. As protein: CATRDRVFSGNTIYF.

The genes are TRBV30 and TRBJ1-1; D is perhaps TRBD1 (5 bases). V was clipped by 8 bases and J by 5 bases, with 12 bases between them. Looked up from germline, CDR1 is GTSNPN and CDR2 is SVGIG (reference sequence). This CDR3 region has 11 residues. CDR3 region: CARQWGTEAFF. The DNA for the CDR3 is TGTGCCCGCCAGTGGGGGACTGAAGCTTTCTTT.

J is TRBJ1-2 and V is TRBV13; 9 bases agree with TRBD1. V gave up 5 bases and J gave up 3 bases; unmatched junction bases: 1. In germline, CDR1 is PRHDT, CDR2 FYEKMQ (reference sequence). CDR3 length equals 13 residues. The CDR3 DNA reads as TGTGCCAGCAGCCGGACAGGGGACTATGGCTACACCTTC. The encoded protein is CASSRTGDYGYTF. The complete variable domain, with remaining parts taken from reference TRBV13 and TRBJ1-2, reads AAGVIQSPRHLIKEKRETATLKCYPIPRHDTVYWYQQGPGQDPQFLISFYEKMQSDKGSIPDRFSAQQFSDYHSELNMSSLELGDSALYFCASSRTGDYGYTFGSGTRLTVV.

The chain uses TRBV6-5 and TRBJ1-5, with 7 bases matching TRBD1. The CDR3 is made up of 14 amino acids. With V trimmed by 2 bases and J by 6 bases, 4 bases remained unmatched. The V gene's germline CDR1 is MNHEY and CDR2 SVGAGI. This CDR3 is CASSYDRERQPQHF. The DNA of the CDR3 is TGTGCCAGCAGTTACGACAGGGAACGTCAGCCCCAGCATTTT.

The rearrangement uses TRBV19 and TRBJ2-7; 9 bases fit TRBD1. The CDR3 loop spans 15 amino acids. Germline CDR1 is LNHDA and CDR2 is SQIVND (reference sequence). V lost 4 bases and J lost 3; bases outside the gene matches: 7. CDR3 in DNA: TGTGCCAGTAGTACCTCCGGGACAGGGCTCTACGAGCAGTACTTC. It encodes CASSTSGTGLYEQYF.

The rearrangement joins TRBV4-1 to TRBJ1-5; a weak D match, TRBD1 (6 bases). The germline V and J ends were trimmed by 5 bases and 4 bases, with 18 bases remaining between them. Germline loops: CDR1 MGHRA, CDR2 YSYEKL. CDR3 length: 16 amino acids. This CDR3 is CASSNAGTRGNQPQHF. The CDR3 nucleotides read TGCGCCAGCAGCAATGCCGGGACAAGAGGAAATCAGCCCCAGCATTTT.

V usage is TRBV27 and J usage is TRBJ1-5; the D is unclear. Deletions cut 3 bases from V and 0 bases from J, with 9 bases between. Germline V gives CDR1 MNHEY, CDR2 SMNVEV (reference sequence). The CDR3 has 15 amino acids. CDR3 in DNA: TGTGCCAGCAGTTTGGAGGCCTCTAGCAATCAGCCCCAGCATTTT. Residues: CASSLEASSNQPQHF.

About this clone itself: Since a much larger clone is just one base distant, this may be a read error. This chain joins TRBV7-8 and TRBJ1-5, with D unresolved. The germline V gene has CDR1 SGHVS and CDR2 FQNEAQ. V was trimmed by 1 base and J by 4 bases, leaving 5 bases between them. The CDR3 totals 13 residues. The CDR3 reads CASSLVRNQPQHF. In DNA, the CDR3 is TGTGCCAGCAGCTTAGTAAGGAATCAGCCCCAGCATTTT. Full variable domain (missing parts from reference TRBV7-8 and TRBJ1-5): GAGVSQSPRYKVAKRGQDVALRCDPISGHVSLFWYQQALGQGPEFLTYFQNEAQLDKSGLPSDRFFAERPEGSVSTLKIQRTQQEDSAVYLCASSLVRNQPQHFGDGTRLSIL.